The 6 T cell receptor beta chains presented below share a single source sample, sequenced in a study of shared clonotypes between healthy human individuals. Measured with immunoSEQ multiplex PCR; TCRdb has only the in-frame clones, and not every one. The profile shows millions of clones, approximately 94% of them singletons. Specimen: naive CD4+ T cells sorted from blood. The sample's subset: CD45RA+ positively selected. The receptors stem from a man aged 18 to 29 in good health.

With respect to this clone: At the DNA level, this CDR3 is encoded by other sequences in the same sample as well. V gene TRBV10-3 combines with J gene TRBJ2-7; no clear D gene. V gave up 6 bases and J gave up 1 base, with 4 bases separating them. Per the germline V gene, CDR1 is ENHRY and CDR2 is SYGVKD. This CDR3 region has 11 residues. DNA of the CDR3: TGTGCCATCAGGGGTTCCTACGAGCAGTACTTC. Its protein product is CAIRGSYEQYF.

This rearrangement joins TRBV5-1 to TRBJ2-5; 8 nucleotides align to TRBD1. CDR3 size: 15 residues. With 2 bases clipped from V and 5 bases from J, the junction kept 8 bases outside the gene matches. Germline CDR1 SGHRS, CDR2 YFSETQ. The CDR3 sequence: CASSLRTGLSETQYF. The CDR3 DNA reads TGCGCCAGCAGCTTACGGACAGGGCTATCGGAGACCCAGTACTTC.

The chain combines TRBV6-1 with TRBJ1-2; possibly TRBD1 for D (5 bases). The CDR3 loop spans 15 amino acids. CDR1 and CDR2 (germline): MNHNS, SASEGT. The V end lost 8 bases, the J end lost 2 bases, and 18 bases lay between the germline ends. CDR3 sequence reads: CASGPGLSSNYGYTF. In nucleotides, the CDR3 is TGTGCCAGCGGACCGGGACTGTCGTCCAACTATGGCTACACCTTC.

The chain combines TRBV6-1 with TRBJ2-1; no clear D gene. V was pared by 5 bases and J by 12 bases, with 11 bases between. Germline-derived CDR1 and CDR2 are MNHNS and SASEGT. The CDR3 runs to 11 residues. The CDR3 loop is CASSQRLGQFF. CDR3 DNA: TGTGCCAGCAGTCAACGACTGGGGCAGTTCTTC.

The V and J genes are TRBV6-5 and TRBJ2-7, with D maybe TRBD1 (6 bases). Germline CDR1 is MNHEY and CDR2 is SVGAGI. This CDR3 spans 15 amino acids. The ends were cut back, 1 base at V and 3 bases at J, with 13 bases in the middle. Written as DNA, the CDR3 is TGTGCCAGCAGTTACTGGGTTGACAGGCACTACGAGCAGTACTTC. As protein: CASSYWVDRHYEQYF.

This sequence joins TRBV10-1 and TRBJ2-5; D not resolved. In germline, CDR1 is WNHNN, CDR2 SYGVQD (reference sequence). Trimming removed 8 bases from V and 2 bases from J, with 18 bases in between. This CDR3 contains 15 residues. CDR3: CASSNGAPGQETQYF. CDR3 DNA sequence: TGCGCCAGCTCCAACGGCGCCCCTGGGCAAGAGACCCAGTACTTC.